Each of the 17 T cell receptor beta chains below was sequenced from the same sample in a study of blood T cell repertoires in COVID-19. Repertoires were generated with immunoSEQ multiplex PCR, while TCRdb's copy carries only in-frame clones and drops some. The data contain about 130,000 clones, approximately 89% of them singletons. Specimen: peripheral blood. These receptors all come from a human donor in a cohort sampled during active COVID-19.

CDR3 region: CASSRGSQETQYF. CDR3 DNA: TGTGCCAGCAGCCGGGGGAGCCAAGAGACCCAGTACTTC. The rearrangement joins TRBV11-3 to TRBJ2-5; D may be TRBD2 (6 bases). This CDR3 has 13 residues. In germline, CDR1 is SGHNT, CDR2 YENEEA. Trimming removed 5 bases at V and 1 base at J, with 8 bases between.

This clone was found a few times. V is TRBV19 and J is TRBJ1-1; no firm D call. V lost 0 bases to trimming and J lost 3 bases, with 11 bases between them. There are 15 residues in the CDR3. Germline values: CDR1 LNHDA, CDR2 SQIVND (reference sequence). The CDR3 sequence: CASSIDHGVDTEAFF. The CDR3 coding sequence is TGTGCCAGTAGTATAGACCACGGAGTTGACACTGAAGCTTTCTTT.

The chain combines TRBV7-3 with TRBJ2-3; 11 bases agree with TRBD2. Germline assignment: CDR1 SGHTA and CDR2 FQGTGA. V was clipped by 5 bases and J by 4 bases; unmatched bases: 8. This CDR3 has 16 amino acids. CDR3 residues: CASSLGTSGMADTQYF. The CDR3 coding sequence is TGTGCCAGCAGCCTGGGGACTAGCGGTATGGCAGATACGCAGTATTTT. Full variable domain (outside the CDR3, taken from reference TRBV7-3 and TRBJ2-3): GAGVSQTPSNKVTEKGKYVELRCDPISGHTALYWYRQSLGQGPEFLIYFQGTGAADDSGLPNDRFFAVRPEGSVSTLKIQRTERGDSAVYLCASSLGTSGMADTQYFGPGTRLTVL.

The J gene is TRBJ2-7, the V gene TRBV19; 8 bases line up with TRBD2. V gave up 6 bases and J gave up 9 bases; unmatched junction bases: 16. Per the germline V gene, CDR1 is LNHDA and CDR2 is SQIVND (reference sequence). This CDR3 has 15 residues. The DNA for the CDR3 is TGTGCCAGTAGGATCCGGAGGACTAGCATATTTCGGCAGTACTTC. This encodes CASRIRRTSIFRQYF.

The CDR3 is CASSARQGRETQYF. The CDR3 DNA follows: TGTGCCAGTAGTGCAAGACAGGGCCGGGAGACCCAGTACTTC. The J gene is TRBJ2-5, the V gene TRBV19; TRBD1 agrees at 7 bases. The J segment lost 5 bases and the V segment lost 5 bases, leaving 8 bases of the junction unmatched. Germline CDR1 is LNHDA and CDR2 is SQIVND (reference sequence). This CDR3 comprises 14 residues.

The rearrangement uses TRBV27 and TRBJ1-3; the D gene is possibly TRBD1 (5 bases). The CDR3 runs 15 residues. The germline V gene encodes CDR1 MNHEY and CDR2 SMNVEV (reference sequence). With 10 bases removed from V and 0 bases from J, the gap between germline ends came to 16 bases. CDR3 coding DNA: TGTGCCACAGGCGGGGGTTACCACTCTGGAAACACCATATATTTT. Translation: CATGGGYHSGNTIYF.

For the CDR3, the DNA is TGTGCCACCAGCAGAACCGGGACTAGTCTAAACAATGAGCAGTTCTTC. Translated, it gives CATSRTGTSLNNEQFF. The chain is built from TRBV15 and TRBJ2-1; 8 bases match TRBD2. After removal of 2 bases from V and 5 bases from J, the junction contained 8 bases not matched to a gene. Germline CDR1 LNHNV, CDR2 YYDKDF (reference sequence). CDR3 length equals 16 residues.

The chain couples TRBV5-1 to TRBJ1-1; 12 bases are a match to TRBD1. Germline values: CDR1 SGHRS, CDR2 YFSETQ. Trimming took 5 bases from V and 3 from J; bases not matched to a gene: 11. The CDR3 covers 17 residues. The CDR3 DNA reads as TGCGCCAGCAGAGAACTGGGACAGGGGGCACAGGACACTGAAGCTTTCTTT. This gives the protein CASRELGQGAQDTEAFF.

The chain couples TRBV6-5 to TRBJ1-2, with D possibly TRBD1 on 6 matching bases. V was clipped by 6 bases and J by 2 bases, with 10 bases between them. CDR1 and CDR2 (germline): MNHEY, SVGAGI. The length of the CDR3 is 13 residues. The CDR3 DNA reads TGTGCCAGCAGGTTTGGACAGAACTATGGCTACACCTTC. Its protein product is CASRFGQNYGYTF.

The V and J genes are TRBV7-3 and TRBJ2-3; 7 nucleotides agree with TRBD2. Germline loops: CDR1 SGHTA, CDR2 FQGTGA. The CDR3 spans 13 residues. Losses at the gene ends were 6 bases for V and 6 bases for J; bases not matched to a gene: 6. In DNA, the CDR3 is TGTGCCAGCAGTCAGAATAGCGGGGATACGCAGTATTTT. Its protein is CASSQNSGDTQYF.

Written as DNA, the CDR3 is TGTGCCAGTAGGAGGACAGCGGGAGCTGGGGCCAACGTCCTGACTTTC. Protein product: CASRRTAGAGANVLTF. The rearrangement uses TRBV19 and TRBJ2-6; 8 nucleotides line up with TRBD2. From germline, CDR1 is LNHDA and CDR2 SQIVND (reference sequence). The V and J ends lost 6 bases and 2 bases, in that order; junction bases with no gene match: 6. CDR3 length equals 16 residues.

CDR3 region: CATSRADTRNTEAFF. DNA of the CDR3: TGTGCCACCAGCAGAGCGGACACGCGGAACACTGAAGCTTTCTTT. This sequence joins TRBV15 and TRBJ1-1; D perhaps matches TRBD1 (5 bases). V shed 1 base and J shed 1 base, with 10 bases lying between them. Germline values: CDR1 LNHNV, CDR2 YYDKDF (reference sequence). The CDR3 extends over 15 amino acids.

V usage is TRBV19 and J usage is TRBJ2-2, with 8 bases lining up with TRBD1. Germline-derived CDR1 and CDR2 are LNHDA and SQIVND (reference sequence). The length of the CDR3 is 16 residues. With V trimmed by 6 bases and J by 5 bases, 11 bases remained unmatched. CDR3 coding DNA: TGTGCCAGTAGCCCTGCTCGACAGGGGAGGACCGGGGAGCTGTTTTTT. Translation gives CASSPARQGRTGELFF.

This clone is a singleton in its sample. The rearrangement links TRBV4-1 to TRBJ1-1, with D possibly being TRBD1 (6 bases). CDR3 length equals 14 residues. V lost 0 bases, J lost 3 bases, and 8 bases lay in between. Germline CDR1 reads MGHRA; CDR2 reads YSYEKL. The CDR3 bases are TGCGCCAGCAGCCAAGAAACAGGGTACACTGAAGCTTTCTTT. It yields the protein CASSQETGYTEAFF.

The rearrangement uses TRBV7-2 and TRBJ1-1; perhaps TRBD1 as D (5 bases). The CDR3 extends over 14 amino acids. V gave up 1 base and J gave up 6 bases, with 12 bases separating them. The germline gives CDR1 SGHTA, CDR2 FQGNSA. CDR3 amino acids: CASSLETTGAEAFF. The CDR3 nucleotides are TGTGCCAGCAGCTTAGAAACTACGGGGGCTGAAGCTTTCTTT.

The genes are TRBV7-8 and TRBJ2-3; weak D call: TRBD2 (6 bases). Deletions cut 5 bases from V and 2 bases from J, with 23 bases between. CDR1 SGHVS and CDR2 FQNEAQ come from the germline V gene. The CDR3 covers 18 residues. The DNA for the CDR3 is TGTGCCAGCAGCGCAAACCTCCGGGAGACCAGGTTCACAGATACGCAGTATTTT. This encodes CASSANLRETRFTDTQYF.

The V gene is TRBV7-3, the J gene TRBJ2-6; TRBD1 aligns across 7 bases. Trimming cost V 5 bases and J 0 bases; bases outside gene matches: 4. Germline CDR1 SGHTA, CDR2 FQGTGA. This CDR3 spans 16 amino acids. The CDR3 is CASSGQASSGANVLTF. The CDR3 nucleotides are TGTGCCAGCAGCGGACAGGCCAGCTCTGGGGCCAACGTCCTGACTTTC. Full variable domain (missing parts from reference TRBV7-3 and TRBJ2-6): GAGVSQTPSNKVTEKGKYVELRCDPISGHTALYWYRQSLGQGPEFLIYFQGTGAADDSGLPNDRFFAVRPEGSVSTLKIQRTERGDSAVYLCASSGQASSGANVLTFGAGSRLTVL.